The clone carrying this TCR beta chain was detected a few times. Antigen: not known. Total RNA (roughly 550 ng) served as template for TCR beta cDNA synthesis primed by a constant-region primer. Modified slightly, ARM-PCR produced TCR beta libraries over three nested multiplex PCR rounds. For roughly 10 cycles apiece, the opening two PCR rounds ran with TRBV1-TRBV30 forward primers and a C-beta reverse primer. TCRdb re-derived calls from the multiplex PCR reads in MiXCR, one entry per CDR3 protein. The data hold hundreds of thousands of distinct CDR3 sequences, with nearly 60% observed a single time. The CDR3 has 13 residues. Germline CDR1 is ENHRY and CDR2 is SYGVKD. V was clipped by 7 bases and J by 2 bases, with 9 bases between them. This entry belongs to a study of tumor-infiltrating lymphocytes in primary liver carcinoma. Study at large: These were node-negative, non-metastatic T1-T3 tumors of roughly 4 to 11 cm. Notes on the study in general: Tumor-adjacent and tumor-blood pairs overlapped less than tumor region pairs did. A significantly higher top-250-clone fraction was recorded for tumors than for blood (p = 0.039).

The study extracted blood RNA from unsorted whole blood and also extracted germline DNA. Those patients suffered from chronic HBV infection and were treatment-naive. Sequencing was carried out using peripheral blood. The V call is TRBV10-3, the J call TRBJ2-1, with D hard to call. This sequence was found in a young woman with primary liver carcinoma and hepatitis B virus infection. The CDR3 loop reads CAIKAPPYNEQFF. The DNA for the CDR3 is TGTGCCATCAAAGCACCCCCCTACAATGAGCAGTTCTTC.